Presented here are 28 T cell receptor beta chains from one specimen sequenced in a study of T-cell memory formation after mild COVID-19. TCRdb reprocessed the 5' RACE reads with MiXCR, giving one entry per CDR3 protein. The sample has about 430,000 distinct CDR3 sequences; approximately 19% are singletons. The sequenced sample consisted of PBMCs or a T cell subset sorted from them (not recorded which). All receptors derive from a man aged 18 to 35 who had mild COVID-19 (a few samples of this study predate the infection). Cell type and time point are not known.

The CDR3 sequence is CASSNSPGAREKLFF. The DNA of the CDR3 is TGTGCCAGCAGCAACTCCCCAGGGGCAAGGGAAAAACTGTTTTTT. The chain links TRBV25-1 to TRBJ1-4; D may be TRBD1 (6 bases). The CDR3 is 15 amino acids. From germline, CDR1 is MGHDK and CDR2 SYGVNS. The ends were cut back, 6 bases at V and 8 bases at J, with 19 bases in the middle.

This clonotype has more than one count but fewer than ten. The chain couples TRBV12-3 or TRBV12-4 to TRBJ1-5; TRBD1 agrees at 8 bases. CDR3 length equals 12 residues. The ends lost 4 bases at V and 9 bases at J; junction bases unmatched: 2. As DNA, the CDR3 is TGTGCCAGCAGTTCCGACAGGGGGCCCCAGCATTTT. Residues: CASSSDRGPQHF.

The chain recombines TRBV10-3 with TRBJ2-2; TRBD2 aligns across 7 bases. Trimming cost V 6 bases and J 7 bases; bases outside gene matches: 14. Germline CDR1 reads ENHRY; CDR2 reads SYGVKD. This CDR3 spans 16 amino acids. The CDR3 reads CAISPTTSSSIGELFF. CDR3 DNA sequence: TGTGCCATCAGCCCTACGACTAGCTCGTCTATCGGGGAGCTGTTTTTT.

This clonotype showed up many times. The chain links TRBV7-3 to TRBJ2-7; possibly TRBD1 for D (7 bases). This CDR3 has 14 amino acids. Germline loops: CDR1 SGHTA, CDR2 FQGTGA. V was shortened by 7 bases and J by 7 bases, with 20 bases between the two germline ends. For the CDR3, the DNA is TGTGCCAGCAACCCCCAGGGGGGTGGAGAGGAGCAGTACTTC. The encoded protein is CASNPQGGGEEQYF.

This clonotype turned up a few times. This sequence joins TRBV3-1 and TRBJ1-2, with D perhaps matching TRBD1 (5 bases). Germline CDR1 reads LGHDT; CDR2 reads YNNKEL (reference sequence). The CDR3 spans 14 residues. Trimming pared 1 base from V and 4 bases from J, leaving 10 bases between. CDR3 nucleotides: TGTGCCAGCAGCCAAGGAGGGGCAAGCTATGGCTACACCTTC. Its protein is CASSQGGASYGYTF.

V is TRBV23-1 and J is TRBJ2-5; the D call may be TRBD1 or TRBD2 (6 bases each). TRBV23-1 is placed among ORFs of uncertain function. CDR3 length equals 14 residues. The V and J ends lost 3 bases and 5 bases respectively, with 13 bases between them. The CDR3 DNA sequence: TGCGCCAGCAGTCATCGGGGGCTCGGCGAGACCCAGTACTTC. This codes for CASSHRGLGETQYF.

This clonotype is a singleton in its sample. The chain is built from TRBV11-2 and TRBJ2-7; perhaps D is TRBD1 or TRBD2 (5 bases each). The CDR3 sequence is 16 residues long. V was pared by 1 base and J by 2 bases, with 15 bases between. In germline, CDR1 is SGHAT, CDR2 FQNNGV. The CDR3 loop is CASSLAAGTATYEQYF. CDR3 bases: TGTGCCAGCAGCTTAGCGGCAGGGACCGCTACCTACGAGCAGTACTTC.

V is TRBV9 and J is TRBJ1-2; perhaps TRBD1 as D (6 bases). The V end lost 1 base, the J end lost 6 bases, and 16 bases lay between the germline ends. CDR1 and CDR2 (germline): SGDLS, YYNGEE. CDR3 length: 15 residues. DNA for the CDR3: TGTGCCAGCAGCGTAAGGGACATTTTTGCGGATGGCTACACCTTC. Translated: CASSVRDIFADGYTF. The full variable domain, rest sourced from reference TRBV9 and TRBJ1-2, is DSGVTQTPKHLITATGQRVTLRCSPRSGDLSVYWYQQSLDQGLQFLIQYYNGEERAKGNILERFSAQQFPDLHSELNLSSLELGDSALYFCASSVRDIFADGYTFGSGTRLTVV.

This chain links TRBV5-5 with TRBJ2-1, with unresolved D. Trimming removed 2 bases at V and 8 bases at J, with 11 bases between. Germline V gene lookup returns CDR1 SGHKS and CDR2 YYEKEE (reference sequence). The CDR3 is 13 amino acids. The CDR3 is CASSFELIDEQFF. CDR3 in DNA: TGTGCCAGCAGCTTTGAGCTTATAGATGAGCAGTTCTTC.

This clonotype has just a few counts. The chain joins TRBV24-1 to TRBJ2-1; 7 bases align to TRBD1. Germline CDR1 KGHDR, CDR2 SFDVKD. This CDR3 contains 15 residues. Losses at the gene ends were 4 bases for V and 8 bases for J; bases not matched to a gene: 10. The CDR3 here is CATSDPHRGLDEQFF. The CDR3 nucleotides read TGTGCCACCAGTGACCCCCACAGGGGATTGGATGAGCAGTTCTTC.

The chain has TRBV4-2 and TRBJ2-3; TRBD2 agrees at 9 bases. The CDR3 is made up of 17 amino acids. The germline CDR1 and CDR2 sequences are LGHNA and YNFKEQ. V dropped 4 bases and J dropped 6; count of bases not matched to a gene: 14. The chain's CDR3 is CASSRLPGGGAGDTQYF. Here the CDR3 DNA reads TGTGCCAGCAGCCGCCTCCCTGGCGGGGGGGCAGGGGATACGCAGTATTTT.

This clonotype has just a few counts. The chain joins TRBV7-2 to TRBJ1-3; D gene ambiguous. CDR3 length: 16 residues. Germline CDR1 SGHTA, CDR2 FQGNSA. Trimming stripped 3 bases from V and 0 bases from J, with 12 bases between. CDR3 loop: CASSLTGIRSGNTIYF. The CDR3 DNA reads TGTGCCAGCAGCTTGACCGGGATCCGCTCTGGAAACACCATATATTTT.

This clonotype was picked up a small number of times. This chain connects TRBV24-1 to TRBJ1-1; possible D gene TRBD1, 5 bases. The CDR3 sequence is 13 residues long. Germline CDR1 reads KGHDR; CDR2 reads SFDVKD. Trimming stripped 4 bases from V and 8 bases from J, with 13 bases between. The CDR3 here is CATSEGTAEEAFF. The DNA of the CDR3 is TGTGCCACCAGTGAAGGGACTGCAGAAGAAGCTTTCTTT.

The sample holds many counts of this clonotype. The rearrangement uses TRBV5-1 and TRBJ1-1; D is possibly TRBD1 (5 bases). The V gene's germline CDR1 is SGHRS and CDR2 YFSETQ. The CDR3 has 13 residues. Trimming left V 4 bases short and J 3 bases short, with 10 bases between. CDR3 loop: CASSPGLDTEAFF. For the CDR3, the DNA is TGCGCCAGCAGCCCAGGGCTGGACACTGAAGCTTTCTTT.

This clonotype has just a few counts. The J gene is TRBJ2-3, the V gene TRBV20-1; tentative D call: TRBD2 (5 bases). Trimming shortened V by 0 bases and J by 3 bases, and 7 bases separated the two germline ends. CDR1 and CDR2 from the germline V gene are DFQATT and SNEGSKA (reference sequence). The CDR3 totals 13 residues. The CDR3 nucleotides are TGCAGTGCTAGAGAATCGGGAACAGATACGCAGTATTTT. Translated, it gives CSARESGTDTQYF.

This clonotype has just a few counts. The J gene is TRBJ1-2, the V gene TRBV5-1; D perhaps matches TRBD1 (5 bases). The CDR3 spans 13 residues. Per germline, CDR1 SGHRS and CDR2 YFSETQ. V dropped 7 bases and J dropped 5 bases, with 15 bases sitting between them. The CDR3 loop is CASAFGDQYGYTF. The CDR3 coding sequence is TGCGCCAGCGCCTTCGGGGACCAGTATGGCTACACCTTC.

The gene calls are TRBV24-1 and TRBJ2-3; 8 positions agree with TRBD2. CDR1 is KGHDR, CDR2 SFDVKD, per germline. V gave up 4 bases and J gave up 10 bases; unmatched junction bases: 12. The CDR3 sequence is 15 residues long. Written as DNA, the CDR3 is TGTGCCACCAGTGAGGCTGGACTAGCAAACCCTCCGCAGTATTTT. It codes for CATSEAGLANPPQYF.

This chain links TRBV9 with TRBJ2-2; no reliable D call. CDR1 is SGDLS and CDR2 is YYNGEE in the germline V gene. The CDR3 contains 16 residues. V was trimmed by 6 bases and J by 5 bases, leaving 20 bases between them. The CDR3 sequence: CASTPRLHVSTGELFF. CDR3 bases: TGTGCCAGCACCCCCCGACTGCACGTATCAACCGGGGAGCTGTTTTTT.

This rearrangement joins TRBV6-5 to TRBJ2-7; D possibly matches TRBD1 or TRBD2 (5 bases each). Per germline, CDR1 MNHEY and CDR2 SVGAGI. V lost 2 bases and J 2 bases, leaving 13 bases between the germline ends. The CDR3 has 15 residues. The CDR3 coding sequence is TGTGCCAGCAGTTACACGGGACGGTCTCCCTACGAGCAGTACTTC. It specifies CASSYTGRSPYEQYF.

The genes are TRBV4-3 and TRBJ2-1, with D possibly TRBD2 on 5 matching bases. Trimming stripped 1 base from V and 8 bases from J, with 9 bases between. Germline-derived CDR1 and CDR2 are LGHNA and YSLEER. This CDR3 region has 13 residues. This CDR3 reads CASSQAGNYEQFF. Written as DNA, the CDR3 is TGCGCCAGCAGCCAAGCCGGGAACTATGAGCAGTTCTTC.

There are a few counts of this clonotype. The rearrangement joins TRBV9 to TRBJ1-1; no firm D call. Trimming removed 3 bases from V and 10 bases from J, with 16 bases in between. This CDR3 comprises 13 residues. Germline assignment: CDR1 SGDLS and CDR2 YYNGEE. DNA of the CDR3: TGTGCCAGCAGCGCCGGGGATGAAGTGAGAGCTTTCTTT. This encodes CASSAGDEVRAFF.

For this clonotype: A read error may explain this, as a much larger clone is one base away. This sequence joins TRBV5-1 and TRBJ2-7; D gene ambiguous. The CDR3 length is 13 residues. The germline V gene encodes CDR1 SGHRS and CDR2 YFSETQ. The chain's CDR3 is CARSLDGPYEQYF. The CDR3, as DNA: TGCGCCAGAAGCTTGGACGGACCCTACGAGCAGTACTTC.

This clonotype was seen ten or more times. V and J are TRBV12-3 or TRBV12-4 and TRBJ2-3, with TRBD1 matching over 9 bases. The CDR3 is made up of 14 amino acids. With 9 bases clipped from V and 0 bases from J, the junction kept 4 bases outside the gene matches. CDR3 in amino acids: CASTGGLSTDTQYF. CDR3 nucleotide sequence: TGTGCCAGTACAGGGGGCCTAAGCACAGATACGCAGTATTTT.

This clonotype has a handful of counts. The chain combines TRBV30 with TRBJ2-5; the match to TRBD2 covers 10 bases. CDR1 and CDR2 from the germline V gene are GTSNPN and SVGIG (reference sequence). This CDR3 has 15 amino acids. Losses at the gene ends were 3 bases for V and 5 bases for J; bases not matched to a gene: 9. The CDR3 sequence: CAWSPPSGGRETQYF. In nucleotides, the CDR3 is TGTGCCTGGAGCCCCCCTAGCGGGGGACGGGAGACCCAGTACTTC. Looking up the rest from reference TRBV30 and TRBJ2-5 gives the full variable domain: SQTIHQWPATLVQPVGSPLSLECTVEGTSNPNLYWYRQAAGRGLQLLFYSVGIGQISSEVPQNLSASRPQDRQFILSSKKLLLSDSGFYLCAWSPPSGGRETQYFGPGTRLLVL.

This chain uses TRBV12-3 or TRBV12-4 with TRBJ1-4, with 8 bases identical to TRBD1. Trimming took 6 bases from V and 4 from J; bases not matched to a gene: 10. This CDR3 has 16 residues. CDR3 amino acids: CASSPRGTGDNEKLFF. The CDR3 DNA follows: TGTGCCAGCAGCCCGCGGGGGACAGGAGATAATGAAAAACTGTTTTTT.

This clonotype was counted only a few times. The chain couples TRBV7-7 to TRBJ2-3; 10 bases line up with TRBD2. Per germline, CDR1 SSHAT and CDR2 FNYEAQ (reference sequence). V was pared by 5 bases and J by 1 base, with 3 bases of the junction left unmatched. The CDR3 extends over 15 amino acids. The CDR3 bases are TGTGCCAGCAGCGCCGGGACTAGCGGCACAGATACGCAGTATTTT. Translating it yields CASSAGTSGTDTQYF.

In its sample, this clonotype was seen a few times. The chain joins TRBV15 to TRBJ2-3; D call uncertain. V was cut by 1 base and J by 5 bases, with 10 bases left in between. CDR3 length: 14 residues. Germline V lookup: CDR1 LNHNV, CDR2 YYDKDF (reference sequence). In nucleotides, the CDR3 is TGTGCCACCAGCAGAGTGGGGTCCAAAGATACGCAGTATTTT. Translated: CATSRVGSKDTQYF.

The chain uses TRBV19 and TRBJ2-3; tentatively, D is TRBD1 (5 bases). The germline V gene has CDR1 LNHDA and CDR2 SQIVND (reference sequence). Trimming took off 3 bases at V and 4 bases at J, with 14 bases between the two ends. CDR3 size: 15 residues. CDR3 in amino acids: CASSMWPVGADTQYF. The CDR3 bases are TGTGCCAGTAGTATGTGGCCAGTAGGGGCAGATACGCAGTATTTT.